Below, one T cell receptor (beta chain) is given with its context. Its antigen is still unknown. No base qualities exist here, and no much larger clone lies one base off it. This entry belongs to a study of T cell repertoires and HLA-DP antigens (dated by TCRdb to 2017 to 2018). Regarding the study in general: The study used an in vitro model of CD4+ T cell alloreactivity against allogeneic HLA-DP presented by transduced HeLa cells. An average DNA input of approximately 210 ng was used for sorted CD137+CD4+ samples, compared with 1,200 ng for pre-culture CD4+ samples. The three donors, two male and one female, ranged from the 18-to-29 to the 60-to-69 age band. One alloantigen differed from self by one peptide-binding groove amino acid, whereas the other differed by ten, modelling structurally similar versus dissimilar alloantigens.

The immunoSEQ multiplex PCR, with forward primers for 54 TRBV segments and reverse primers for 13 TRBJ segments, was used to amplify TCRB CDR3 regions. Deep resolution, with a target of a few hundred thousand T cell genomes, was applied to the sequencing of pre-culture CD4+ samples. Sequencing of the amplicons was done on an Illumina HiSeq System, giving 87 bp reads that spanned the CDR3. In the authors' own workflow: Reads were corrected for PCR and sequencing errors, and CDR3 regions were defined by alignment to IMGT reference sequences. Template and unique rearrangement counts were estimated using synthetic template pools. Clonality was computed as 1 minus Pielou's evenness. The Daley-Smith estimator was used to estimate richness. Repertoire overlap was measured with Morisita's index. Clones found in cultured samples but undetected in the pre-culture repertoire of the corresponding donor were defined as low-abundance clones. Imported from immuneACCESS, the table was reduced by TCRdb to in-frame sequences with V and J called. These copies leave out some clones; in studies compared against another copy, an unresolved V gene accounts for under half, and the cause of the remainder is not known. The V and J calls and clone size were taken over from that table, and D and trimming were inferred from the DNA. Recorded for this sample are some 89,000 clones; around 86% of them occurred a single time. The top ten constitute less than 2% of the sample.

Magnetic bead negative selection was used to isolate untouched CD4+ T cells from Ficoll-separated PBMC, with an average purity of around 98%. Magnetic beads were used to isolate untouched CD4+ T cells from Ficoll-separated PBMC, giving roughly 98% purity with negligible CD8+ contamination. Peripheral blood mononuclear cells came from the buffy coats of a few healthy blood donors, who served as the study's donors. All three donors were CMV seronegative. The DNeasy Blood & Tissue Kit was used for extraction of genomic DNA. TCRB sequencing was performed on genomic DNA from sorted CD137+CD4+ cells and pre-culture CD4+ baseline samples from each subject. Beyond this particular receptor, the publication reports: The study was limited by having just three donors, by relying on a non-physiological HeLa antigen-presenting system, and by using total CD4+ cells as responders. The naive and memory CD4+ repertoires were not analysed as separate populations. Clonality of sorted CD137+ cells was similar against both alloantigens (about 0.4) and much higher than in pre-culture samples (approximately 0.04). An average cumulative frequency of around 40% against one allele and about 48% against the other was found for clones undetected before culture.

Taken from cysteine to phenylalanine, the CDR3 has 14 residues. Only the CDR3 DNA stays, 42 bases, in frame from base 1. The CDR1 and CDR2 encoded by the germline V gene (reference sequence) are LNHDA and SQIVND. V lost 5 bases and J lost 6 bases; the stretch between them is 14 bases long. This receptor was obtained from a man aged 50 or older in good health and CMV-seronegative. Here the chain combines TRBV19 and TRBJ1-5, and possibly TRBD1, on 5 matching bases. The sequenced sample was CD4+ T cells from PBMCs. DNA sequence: TGTGCCAGTAGTGAAACAGGTATAGGTCAGCCCCAGCATTTT. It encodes CASSETGIGQPQHF. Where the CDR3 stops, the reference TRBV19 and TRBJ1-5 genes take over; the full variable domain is DGGITQSPKYLFRKEGQNVTLSCEQNLNHDAMYWYRQDPGQGLRLIYYSQIVNDFQKGDIAEGYSVSREKKESFPLTVTSAQKNPTAFYLCASSETGIGQPQHFGDGTRLSIL.